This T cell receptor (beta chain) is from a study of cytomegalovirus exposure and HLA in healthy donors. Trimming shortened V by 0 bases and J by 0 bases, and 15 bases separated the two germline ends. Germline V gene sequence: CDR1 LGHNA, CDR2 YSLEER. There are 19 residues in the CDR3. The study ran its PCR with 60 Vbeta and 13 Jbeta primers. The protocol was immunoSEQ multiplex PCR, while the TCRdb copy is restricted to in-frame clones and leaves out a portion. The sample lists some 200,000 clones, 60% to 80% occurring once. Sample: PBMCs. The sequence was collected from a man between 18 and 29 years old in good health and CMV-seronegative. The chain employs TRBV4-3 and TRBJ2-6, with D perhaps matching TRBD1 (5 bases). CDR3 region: CASSQEWGRTNSGANVLTF. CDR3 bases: TGCGCCAGCAGCCAAGAGTGGGGCCGAACAAACTCTGGGGCCAACGTCCTGACTTTC.